These 15 T cell receptor beta chains originate from one sample sequenced in a study of cytomegalovirus exposure and HLA in healthy donors. The PCR used 60 Vbeta and 13 Jbeta primers. Measured with immunoSEQ multiplex PCR; TCRdb has only the in-frame clones, and not every one. The sample consists of more than 200,000 clones, 85% to 90% of them appearing once. The sequencing input was PBMCs. These receptors all come from a human donor in good health.

The count of this clone is one. The rearrangement uses TRBV5-1 and TRBJ2-4, with TRBD2 identical over 11 bases. The V gene end was trimmed by 3 bases and the J gene end by 8 bases; junction bases not matched to a gene: 4. In germline, CDR1 is SGHRS, CDR2 YFSETQ. The CDR3 runs to 14 residues. The CDR3 is CASSWDSGRDIQYF. The CDR3 region has the DNA TGCGCCAGCAGCTGGGATAGCGGGAGGGACATTCAGTACTTC.

This chain connects TRBV4-1 to TRBJ1-2; D may be TRBD1 (6 bases). The germline V and J ends were trimmed by 0 bases and 5 bases, with 13 bases remaining between them. The CDR3 runs 15 residues. Germline V gives CDR1 MGHRA, CDR2 YSYEKL. The CDR3 sequence is CASSQDGGGGYGYTF. CDR3 nucleotides: TGCGCCAGCAGCCAAGACGGGGGCGGGGGGTATGGCTACACCTTC.

The V gene is TRBV19, the J gene TRBJ1-3; the D is unclear. Germline V gene sequence: CDR1 LNHDA, CDR2 SQIVND (reference sequence). The CDR3 length is 15 residues. The V gene lost 3 bases and the J gene lost 4 bases, with 13 bases spanning the gap. The DNA for the CDR3 is TGTGCCAGTAGTATGGGAGATGGCTTGGGAAACACCATATATTTT. Translated: CASSMGDGLGNTIYF.

J is TRBJ1-1 and V is TRBV28, with D possibly matching TRBD1 (5 bases). With 7 bases removed from V and 0 bases from J, the gap between germline ends came to 12 bases. The CDR3 covers 14 residues. Germline CDR1 is MDHEN and CDR2 is SYDVKM. CDR3 in amino acids: CASTPGGMNTEAFF. The DNA for the CDR3 is TGTGCCAGCACCCCCGGGGGGATGAACACTGAAGCTTTCTTT.

V gene TRBV6-6 combines with J gene TRBJ2-2, with 7 bases lining up with TRBD1. The germline V gene has CDR1 MNHNY and CDR2 SVGAGI (reference sequence). This CDR3 has 14 amino acids. V lost 8 bases, J lost 6 bases, and 9 bases stayed unmatched. The CDR3 loop reads CASEGTAQSGELFF. The CDR3 DNA reads TGTGCCAGCGAGGGGACAGCGCAATCCGGGGAGCTGTTTTTT.

The genes are TRBV4-2 and TRBJ2-2; D possibly corresponds to TRBD2 (6 bases). The CDR3 is 13 amino acids. Per germline, CDR1 LGHNA and CDR2 YNFKEQ. V was clipped by 8 bases and J by 7 bases, with 14 bases between them. In nucleotides, the CDR3 is TGTGCCAGCCGGGGGATAGGAGGCGGGGAGCTGTTTTTT. It codes for CASRGIGGGELFF.

The genes are TRBV13 and TRBJ2-1, with 8 bases fitting TRBD2. The junction had 7 bases not matched to a gene; V was cut back by 9 bases and J by 3 bases. This CDR3 spans 14 amino acids. The germline V gene has CDR1 PRHDT and CDR2 FYEKMQ (reference sequence). The CDR3 bases are TGTGCCAGTCGGGAGGGGTTTTACTACAATGAGCAGTTCTTC. Protein: CASREGFYYNEQFF.

The V and J genes are TRBV30 and TRBJ1-1; no clear D gene. This CDR3 comprises 14 residues. Germline CDR1 reads GTSNPN; CDR2 reads SVGIG (reference sequence). V lost 3 bases and J 0 bases, leaving 11 bases between the germline ends. This chain's CDR3 is CAWRRVAMNTEAFF. The CDR3 region has the DNA TGTGCCTGGAGGCGGGTAGCGATGAACACTGAAGCTTTCTTT.

This chain joins TRBV7-2 and TRBJ1-5, with D hard to call. There are 16 residues in the CDR3. CDR1 is SGHTA and CDR2 is FQGNSA in the germline V gene. The V gene lost 1 base and the J gene lost 2 bases, with 12 bases spanning the gap. CDR3 sequence: CASSLGFGRRNQPQHF. In DNA form, the CDR3 reads TGTGCCAGCAGCTTAGGGTTTGGGAGACGCAATCAGCCCCAGCATTTT.

The genes are TRBV30 and TRBJ1-2; TRBD1 is a possible D gene (5 bases). The CDR3 runs to 13 residues. CDR1 is GTSNPN and CDR2 is SVGIG in the germline V gene (reference sequence). V shed 2 bases and J shed 0 bases, with 7 bases lying between them. The CDR3 protein is CAWSPGSNYGYTF. The CDR3 DNA is TGTGCCTGGAGTCCAGGGTCTAACTATGGCTACACCTTC.

The chain couples TRBV18 to TRBJ2-5, with TRBD2 matching 12 bases. Germline CDR1 KGHSH, CDR2 LQKENI. The CDR3 length is 15 residues. After removal of 3 bases from V and 5 bases from J, the junction contained 4 bases not matched to a gene. For the CDR3, the DNA is TGTGCCAGCTCACCTTCGCTAGCGGGAGGGGAGACCCAGTACTTC. Translating gives CASSPSLAGGETQYF.

The chain combines TRBV6-5 with TRBJ2-7; 8 nucleotides agree with TRBD1. The J segment lost 3 bases and the V segment lost 3 bases, leaving 4 bases of the junction unmatched. CDR3 length equals 14 residues. Germline CDR1 MNHEY, CDR2 SVGAGI. The CDR3 protein is CASSYRDRLYEQYF. The CDR3 coding sequence is TGTGCCAGCAGTTATCGGGACAGGCTCTACGAGCAGTACTTC.

This clone was recorded once. This chain links TRBV7-8 with TRBJ2-5; 7 bases line up with TRBD1. The CDR3 runs to 16 residues. Germline-derived CDR1 and CDR2 are SGHVS and FQNEAQ. The V gene end was trimmed by 7 bases and the J gene end by 3 bases; junction bases not matched to a gene: 14. This CDR3 is CASTEHRTGAKETQYF. In DNA, the CDR3 is TGTGCCAGCACAGAACACAGGACAGGAGCAAAAGAGACCCAGTACTTC.

This clone was observed once. This chain joins TRBV4-2 and TRBJ2-2; 9 positions agree with TRBD1. The V segment lost 4 bases and the J segment 6 bases; nucleotides outside the gene matches: 9. CDR3 length: 16 residues. Germline V CDR1 and CDR2: LGHNA, YNFKEQ. The DNA for the CDR3 is TGTGCCAGCAGCCCCCGGACAGGGGTTAACTCCGGGGAGCTGTTTTTT. It encodes CASSPRTGVNSGELFF.

The chain has TRBV28 and TRBJ2-7; 13 nucleotides line up with TRBD2. The CDR3 totals 15 residues. Trimming cost V 4 bases and J 3 bases; bases outside gene matches: 3. Germline V gene sequence: CDR1 MDHEN, CDR2 SYDVKM. CDR3 in amino acids: CASSYGLAGDYEQYF. The CDR3 bases are TGTGCCAGCAGTTACGGACTAGCGGGAGACTACGAGCAGTACTTC.